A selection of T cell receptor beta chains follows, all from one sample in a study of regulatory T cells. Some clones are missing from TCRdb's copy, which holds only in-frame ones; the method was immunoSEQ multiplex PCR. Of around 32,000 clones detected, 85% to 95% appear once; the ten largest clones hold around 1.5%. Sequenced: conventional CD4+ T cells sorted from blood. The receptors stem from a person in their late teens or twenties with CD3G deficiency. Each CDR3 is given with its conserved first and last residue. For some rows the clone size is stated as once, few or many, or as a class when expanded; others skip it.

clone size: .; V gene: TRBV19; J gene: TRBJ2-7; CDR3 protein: CASSMQGSYEQYF
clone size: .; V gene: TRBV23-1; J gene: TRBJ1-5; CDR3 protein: CASSPRTGQNSNQPQHF
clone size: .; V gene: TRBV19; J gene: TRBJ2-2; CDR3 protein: CASSWGSGELFF
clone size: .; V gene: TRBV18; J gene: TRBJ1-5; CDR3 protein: CASSPGGNQPQHF
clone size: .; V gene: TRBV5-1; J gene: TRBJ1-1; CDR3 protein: CASSLRQMNTEAFF
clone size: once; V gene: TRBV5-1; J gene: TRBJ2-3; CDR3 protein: CASSKGVPTDTQYF
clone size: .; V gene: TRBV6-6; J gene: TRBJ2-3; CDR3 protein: CASSLLAGGPGTQYF
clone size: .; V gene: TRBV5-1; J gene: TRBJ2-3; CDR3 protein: CASSLGGRGTDTQYF
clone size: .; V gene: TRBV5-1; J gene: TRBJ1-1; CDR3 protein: CASSLDPGAGEAFF
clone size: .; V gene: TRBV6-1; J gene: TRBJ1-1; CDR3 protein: CASSEGWGRRTEAFF
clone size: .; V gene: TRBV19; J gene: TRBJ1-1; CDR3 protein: CASTEGGAAFF
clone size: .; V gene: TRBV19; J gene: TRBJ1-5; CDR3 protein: CASSIGPYSNQPQHF
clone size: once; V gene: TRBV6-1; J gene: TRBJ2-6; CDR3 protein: CASSPEAGANVLTF
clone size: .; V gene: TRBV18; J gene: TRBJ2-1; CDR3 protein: CASSPQQGSNEQFF
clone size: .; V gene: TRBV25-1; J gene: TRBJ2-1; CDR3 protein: CASSEADDYNEQFF
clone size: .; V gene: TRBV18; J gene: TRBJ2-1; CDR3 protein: CASSLQEGVYNEQFF
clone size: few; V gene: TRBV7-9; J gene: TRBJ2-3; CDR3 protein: CASSPGGTDTQYF
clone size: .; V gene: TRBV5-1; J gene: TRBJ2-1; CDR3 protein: CASSRQGAFNEQFF
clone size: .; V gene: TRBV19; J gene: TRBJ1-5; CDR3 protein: CASSGVGGRRNQPQHF
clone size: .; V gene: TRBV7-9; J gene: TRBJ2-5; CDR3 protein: CASSLDSLETQYF
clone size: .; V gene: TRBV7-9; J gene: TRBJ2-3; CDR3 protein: CASSSYLGTDTQYF
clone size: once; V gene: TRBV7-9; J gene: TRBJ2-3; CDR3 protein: CASSRTGGVDTQYF
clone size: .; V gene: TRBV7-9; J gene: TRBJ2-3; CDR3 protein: CASSFFLAGDGTDTQYF
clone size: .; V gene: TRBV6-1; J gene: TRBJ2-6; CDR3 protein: CASREAGANVLTF
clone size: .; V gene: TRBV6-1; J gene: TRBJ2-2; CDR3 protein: CASSALGGGELFF
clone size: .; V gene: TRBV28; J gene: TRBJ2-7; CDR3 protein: CASSSASGLYEQYF
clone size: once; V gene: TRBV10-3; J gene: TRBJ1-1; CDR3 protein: CAISERQNTEAFF
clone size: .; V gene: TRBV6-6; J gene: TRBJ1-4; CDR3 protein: CASSYSGARGEKLFF